This T cell receptor (beta chain) was recovered during a study of T cells in Graves' hyperthyroidism and ophthalmopathy. Regarding the study as a whole: Clonotypes that were expanded in thyroid above 0.001 mostly appeared in blood too.

This clonotype came up many times. Its antigen is unknown. Amplification targeted TCR beta CDR3 regions from RNA transcripts. HTBI primers were used for first-round RT-PCR of the TCR CDR3. TCRdb reprocessed the multiplex PCR reads via MiXCR and lists one record per CDR3 protein. Here the sample spans some 600,000 distinct CDR3 sequences, around 14% being singletons. The CDR3 length is 14 residues. The V end was cut by 0 bases, the J end by 6 bases, with 11 bases between. Germline CDR1 MNHEY, CDR2 SMNVEV (reference sequence). The sequenced material came from blood. The clonotype comes from a woman aged 30 to 39 with Graves' hyperthyroidism that later progressed to Graves' ophthalmopathy. The rearrangement uses TRBV27 and TRBJ1-1; D is unresolved. The CDR3 nucleotides are TGTGCCAGCAGTTTATCAGGAGGGTGGGCTGAAGCTTTCTTT. It codes for CASSLSGGWAEAFF.